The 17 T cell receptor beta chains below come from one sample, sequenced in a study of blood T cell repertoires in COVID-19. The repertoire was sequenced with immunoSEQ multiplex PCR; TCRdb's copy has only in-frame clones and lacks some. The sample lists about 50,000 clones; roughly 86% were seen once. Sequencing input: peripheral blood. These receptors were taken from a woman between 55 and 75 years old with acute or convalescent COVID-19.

The CDR3 DNA sequence: TGTGCCAGCAGTTCCCGACAGCCACGACGAGGTGAAAAACTGTTTTTT. This sequence encodes CASSSRQPRRGEKLFF. The gene calls are TRBV6-5 and TRBJ1-4, with a possible D match to TRBD1 (5 bases). Trimming took off 4 bases at V and 7 bases at J, with 19 bases between the two ends. Germline values: CDR1 MNHEY, CDR2 SVGAGI. The CDR3 is 16 amino acids.

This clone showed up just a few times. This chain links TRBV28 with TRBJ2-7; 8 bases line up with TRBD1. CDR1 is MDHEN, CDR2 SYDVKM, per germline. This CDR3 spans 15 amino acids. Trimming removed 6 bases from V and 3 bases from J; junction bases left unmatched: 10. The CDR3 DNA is TGTGCCAGCAGGTCGCAGGGGGCAGGAGACTACGAGCAGTACTTC. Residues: CASRSQGAGDYEQYF.

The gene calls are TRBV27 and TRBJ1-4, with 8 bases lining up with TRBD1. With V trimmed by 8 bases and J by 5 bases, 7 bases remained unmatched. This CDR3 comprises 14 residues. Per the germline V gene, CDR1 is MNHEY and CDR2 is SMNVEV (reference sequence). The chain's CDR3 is CASGAGGLNEKLFF. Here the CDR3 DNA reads TGTGCCAGCGGAGCAGGGGGCCTGAATGAAAAACTGTTTTTT.

CDR3: CASSLRGGSSYNEQFF. The CDR3 DNA is TGTGCCAGCAGCTTGCGGGGCGGGAGTTCCTACAATGAGCAGTTCTTC. The chain employs TRBV7-2 and TRBJ2-1; the match to TRBD2 covers 7 bases. The trim removed 3 bases at V and 1 base at J, leaving 6 bases unmatched. Germline V CDR1 and CDR2: SGHTA, FQGNSA. This CDR3 has 16 amino acids.

The CDR3 DNA follows: TGTGCCAGCAGTTTGACGGGAACCAACTATGGCTACACCTTC. Translated: CASSLTGTNYGYTF. The chain joins TRBV27 to TRBJ1-2; D uncertain. The V gene lost 3 bases and the J gene lost 2 bases, with 10 bases spanning the gap. Germline loops: CDR1 MNHEY, CDR2 SMNVEV (reference sequence). The CDR3 extends over 14 amino acids.

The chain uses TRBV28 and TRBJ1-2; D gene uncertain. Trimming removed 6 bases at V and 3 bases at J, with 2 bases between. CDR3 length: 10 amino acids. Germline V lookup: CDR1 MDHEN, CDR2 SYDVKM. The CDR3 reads CASSDYGYTF. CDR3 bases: TGTGCCAGCAGCGACTATGGCTACACCTTC.

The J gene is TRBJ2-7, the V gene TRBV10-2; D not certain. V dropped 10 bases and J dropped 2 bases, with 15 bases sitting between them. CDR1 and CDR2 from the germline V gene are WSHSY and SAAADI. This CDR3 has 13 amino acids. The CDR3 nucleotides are TGCGCCACCGAGGATAGGATCGCCTACGAGCAGTACTTC. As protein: CATEDRIAYEQYF.

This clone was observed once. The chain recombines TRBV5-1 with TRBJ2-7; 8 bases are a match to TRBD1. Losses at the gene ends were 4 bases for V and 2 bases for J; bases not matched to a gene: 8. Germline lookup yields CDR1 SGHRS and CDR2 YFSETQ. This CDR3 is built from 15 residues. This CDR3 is CASSIGQGRAYEQYF. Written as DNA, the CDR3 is TGCGCCAGCAGCATAGGACAGGGCAGAGCCTACGAGCAGTACTTC.

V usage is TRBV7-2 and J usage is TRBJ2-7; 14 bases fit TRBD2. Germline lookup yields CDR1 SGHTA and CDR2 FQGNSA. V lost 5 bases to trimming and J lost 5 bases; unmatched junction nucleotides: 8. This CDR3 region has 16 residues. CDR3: CASSRGLAGVHNEQYF. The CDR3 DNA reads TGTGCCAGCAGCCGGGGACTAGCGGGAGTACACAACGAGCAGTACTTC.

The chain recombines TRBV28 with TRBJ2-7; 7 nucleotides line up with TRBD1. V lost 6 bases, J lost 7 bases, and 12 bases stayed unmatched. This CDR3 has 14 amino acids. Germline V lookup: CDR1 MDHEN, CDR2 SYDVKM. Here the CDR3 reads CASRPIFWDREQYF. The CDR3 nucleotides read TGTGCCAGCAGGCCGATATTCTGGGACAGAGAGCAGTACTTC.

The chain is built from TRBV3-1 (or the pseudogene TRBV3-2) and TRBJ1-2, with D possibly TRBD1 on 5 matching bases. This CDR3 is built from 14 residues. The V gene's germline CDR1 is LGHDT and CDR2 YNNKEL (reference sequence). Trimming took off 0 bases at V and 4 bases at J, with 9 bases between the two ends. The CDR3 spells CASSQDTQGYGYTF. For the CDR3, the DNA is TGTGCCAGCAGCCAAGATACGCAGGGCTATGGCTACACCTTC.

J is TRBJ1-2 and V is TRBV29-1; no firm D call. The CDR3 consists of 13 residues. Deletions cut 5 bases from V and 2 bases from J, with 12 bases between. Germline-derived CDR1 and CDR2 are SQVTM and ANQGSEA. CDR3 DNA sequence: TGCAGCGTTCGAGTCCCCCCAAACTATGGCTACACCTTC. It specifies CSVRVPPNYGYTF.

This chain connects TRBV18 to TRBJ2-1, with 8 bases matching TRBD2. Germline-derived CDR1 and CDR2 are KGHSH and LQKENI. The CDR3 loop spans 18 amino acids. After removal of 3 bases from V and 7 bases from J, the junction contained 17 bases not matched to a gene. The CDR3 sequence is CASSPSHPAAGGWNEQFF. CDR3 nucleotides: TGTGCCAGCTCACCCAGCCACCCCGCGGCGGGAGGTTGGAATGAGCAGTTCTTC. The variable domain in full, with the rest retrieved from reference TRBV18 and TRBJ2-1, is NAGVMQNPRHLVRRRGQEARLRCSPMKGHSHVYWYRQLPEEGLKFMVYLQKENIIDESGMPKERFSAEFPKEGPSILRIQQVVRGDSAAYFCASSPSHPAAGGWNEQFFGPGTRLTVL.

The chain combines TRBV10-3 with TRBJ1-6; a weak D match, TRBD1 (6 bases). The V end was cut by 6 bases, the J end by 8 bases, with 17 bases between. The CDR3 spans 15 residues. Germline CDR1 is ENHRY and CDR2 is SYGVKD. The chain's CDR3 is CAISEQGRVDSPLHF. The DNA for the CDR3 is TGTGCCATCAGCGAACAGGGAAGGGTCGATTCACCCCTCCACTTT.

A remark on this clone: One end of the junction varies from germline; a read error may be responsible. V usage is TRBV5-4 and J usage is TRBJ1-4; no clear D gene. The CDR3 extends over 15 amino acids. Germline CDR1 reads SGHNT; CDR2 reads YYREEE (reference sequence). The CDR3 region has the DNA TGTGCCAGCAGCTTGGAAGGGAGTCGGAATGGAAAACTGTTTTTT. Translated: CASSLEGSRNGKLFF.

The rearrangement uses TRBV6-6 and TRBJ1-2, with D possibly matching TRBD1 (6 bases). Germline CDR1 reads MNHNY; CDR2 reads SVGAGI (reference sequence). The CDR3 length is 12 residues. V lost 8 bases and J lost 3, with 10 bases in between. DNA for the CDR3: TGTGCCAGCGGCAGGGGTGACTATGGCTACACCTTC. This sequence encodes CASGRGDYGYTF.

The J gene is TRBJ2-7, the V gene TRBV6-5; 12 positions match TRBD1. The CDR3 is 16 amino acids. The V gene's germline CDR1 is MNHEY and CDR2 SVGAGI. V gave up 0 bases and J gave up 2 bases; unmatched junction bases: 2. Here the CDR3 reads CASSYSRDRGPYEQYF. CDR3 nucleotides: TGTGCCAGCAGTTACTCTCGGGACAGGGGGCCCTACGAGCAGTACTTC.